This T cell receptor beta chain was sequenced during a study of cytomegalovirus exposure and HLA in healthy donors. Researchers ran the PCR with 60 Vbeta and 13 Jbeta primers. The repertoire was sequenced with immunoSEQ multiplex PCR; TCRdb's copy has only in-frame clones and lacks some. The sample table includes around 160,000 clones. Trimming took 2 bases from V and 4 from J; bases not matched to a gene: 6. Germline-derived CDR1 and CDR2 are GTSNPN and SVGIG (reference sequence). The CDR3 loop spans 14 amino acids. The chain links TRBV30 to TRBJ2-7; TRBD2 aligns across 9 bases. Sequences were obtained from PBMCs. The TCR originated in a woman in her 50s in good health and CMV-seronegative. In DNA, the CDR3 is TGTGCCTGGAGTAACGTTACTAGCGGGTACGAGCAGTACTTC. Amino acid sequence: CAWSNVTSGYEQYF.